This T cell receptor (beta chain) was retrieved from a study of cytomegalovirus exposure and HLA in healthy donors. Study at large: The approximately 130 validation repertoires were reported in a later analysis to have been generated on the same platform as the roughly 630 first-cohort repertoires.

The donors were in the approximately 120-subject validation cohort, distinct from the roughly 700-subject first cohort. The CDR3 runs to 15 residues. The germline gives CDR1 SGHTA, CDR2 FQGNSA. V shed 5 bases, J shed 7 bases, and the junction held 12 bases outside the gene matches. The assay was immunoSEQ multiplex PCR, and TCRdb's table has in-frame clones only and misses some. The sample has about 120,000 clones; less than 90% are singletons. This clone was observed a single time. What it binds is not known. Study-level findings and limits: The study flagged 150 to 200 TCR beta chains as cytomegalovirus-associated.

The chain has TRBV7-2 and TRBJ2-7, with 9 positions matching TRBD1. The sequenced sample was PBMCs. The clonotype originates from a man aged 18 to 29 in good health and CMV-seropositive. The CDR3: CASSPPGTGTGEQYF. DNA of the CDR3: TGTGCCAGCAGCCCCCCCGGGACAGGGACGGGGGAGCAGTACTTC. Supplemented by reference TRBV7-2 and TRBJ2-7, the full variable domain reads GAGVSQSPSNKVTEKGKDVELRCDPISGHTALYWYRQSLGQGLEFLIYFQGNSAPDKSGLPSDRFSAERTGGSVSTLTIQRTQQEDSAVYLCASSPPGTGTGEQYFGPGTRLTVT.